These 5 T cell receptor beta chains came from one sample sequenced in a study of CD8+ T cells in alopecia areata. It was cDNA, reverse transcribed from extracted RNA, that served as the sequencing template. The repertoire was sequenced with immunoSEQ multiplex PCR; TCRdb's copy has only in-frame clones and lacks some. The sample yields 150,000 or so clones, about 90% seen once. Here the sequenced sample was CD8+ T cells sorted from blood, taken at week 0. Receptors were obtained from a human donor with alopecia areata.

The chain joins TRBV27 to TRBJ2-4; possibly TRBD1 or TRBD2 for D (5 bases each). Germline V CDR1 and CDR2: MNHEY, SMNVEV (reference sequence). This CDR3 is 15 amino acids long. V was trimmed by 5 bases and J by 0 bases, leaving 11 bases between them. CDR3 amino acids: CASSKRDVAKNIQYF. The DNA for the CDR3 is TGTGCCAGCAGTAAGAGGGACGTAGCCAAAAACATTCAGTACTTC.

V and J are TRBV7-9 and TRBJ2-7, with D maybe TRBD1 (5 bases). V was clipped by 1 base and J by 4 bases, with 17 bases between them. The V gene's germline CDR1 is SEHNR and CDR2 FQNEAQ (reference sequence). The CDR3 is 16 amino acids. The CDR3: CASSLGTLSRGYEQYF. The CDR3 DNA sequence: TGTGCCAGCAGCTTAGGGACCCTCTCAAGGGGATACGAGCAGTACTTC.

The gene calls are TRBV29-1 and TRBJ1-1; 10 positions agree with TRBD1. Germline CDR1 reads SQVTM; CDR2 reads ANQGSEA. This CDR3 comprises 14 residues. J gave up 6 bases and V 6 bases, and 10 bases lay outside the gene matches. The CDR3 reads CSVPPGQGIPEAFF. The CDR3, as DNA: TGCAGCGTGCCTCCGGGACAGGGGATCCCTGAAGCTTTCTTT.

This clone appeared a few times. The V and J genes are TRBV6-1 and TRBJ2-7; weak D call: TRBD1 (5 bases). CDR3 length: 16 amino acids. Germline values: CDR1 MNHNS, CDR2 SASEGT. V was shortened by 0 bases and J by 3 bases, with 15 bases between the two germline ends. The CDR3 DNA sequence: TGTGCCAGCAGTGAAGCTGTGACAGTATCTTTCTACGAGCAGTACTTC. Amino acids: CASSEAVTVSFYEQYF.

CDR3 coding DNA: TGTGCCAGCAGCTGGCAACAGGGACCCTACGAGCAGTACTTC. Its protein is CASSWQQGPYEQYF. The V gene is TRBV11-1, the J gene TRBJ2-7; a possible D gene is TRBD1 (6 bases). From germline, CDR1 is SGHAT and CDR2 FQDESV (reference sequence). CDR3 length equals 14 residues. The V end was cut by 4 bases, the J end by 2 bases, with 12 bases between.